Listed below are T cell receptor beta chains from one sample, sequenced in a study of shared clonotypes between healthy human individuals. The protocol was immunoSEQ multiplex PCR, while the TCRdb copy is restricted to in-frame clones and leaves out a portion. This table has about 2 million clones, about 95% appearing once. What was sequenced was naive CD8+ T cells sorted from blood. The receptors were sampled from a man between 18 and 35 years old in good health. The CDR3 runs from the conserved cysteine through the conserved F or W. Each record gives: D gene, clone size, J gene, V gene, CDR3 DNA, CDR3 protein. A D gene is named only where the DNA matches it firmly. Rows give clone size only sometimes, using once, few, many, or a class for an expanded clone.

>.|.|TRBJ2-3|TRBV4-1
TGCGCCAGCAGGCCCGTCGCGGGGGCGGTGGATACGCAGTATTTT
CASRPVAGAVDTQYF
>.|.|TRBJ2-2|TRBV7-6
TGTGCCAGCAGCCAACGCTACACCGGGGAGCTGTTTTTT
CASSQRYTGELFF
>.|.|TRBJ2-7|TRBV6-5
TGTGCCAGCAGTTACTTGGCAGGGGAGACCTACGAGCAGTACTTC
CASSYLAGETYEQYF
>.|.|TRBJ1-1|TRBV4-1
TGCGCCAGCAGCCAAGTACACCAGTTGAACACTGAAGCTTTCTTT
CASSQVHQLNTEAFF
>.|.|TRBJ1-1|TRBV6-5
TGTGCCAGCAGTTATATAGAGATTTCCACTGAAGCTTTCTTT
CASSYIEISTEAFF
>.|.|TRBJ1-3|TRBV10-1
TGCGCCAGCAGTGAGTCCCCAGGGATCTCTGGAAACACCATATATTTT
CASSESPGISGNTIYF
>.|.|TRBJ2-5|TRBV5-6
TGTGCCAGCAGCTTGGCCCAGAGCGGTGAACCGCAAGAGACCCAGTACTTC
CASSLAQSGEPQETQYF
>TRBD1|.|TRBJ1-3|TRBV9
TGTGCCAGCAGCACACCGGGACAGGGTTACGAAAACACCATATATTTT
CASSTPGQGYENTIYF
>.|.|TRBJ1-6|TRBV30
TGTGCCTGGAGTGGCAGGGGACCGGGAAGTTCACCCCTCCACTTT
CAWSGRGPGSSPLHF
>TRBD1|.|TRBJ2-1|TRBV10-3
TGTGCCATCGCCCCGGGACAGGGCTACAATGAGCAGTTCTTC
CAIAPGQGYNEQFF
>.|once|TRBJ1-1|TRBV6-5
TGTGCCAGCAGCATAGGGCCGAACACTGAAGCTTTCTTT
CASSIGPNTEAFF
>TRBD2|.|TRBJ2-1|TRBV19
TGTGCCAGTAGTATTCGGGGGGGCCCCTACAATGAGCAGTTCTTC
CASSIRGGPYNEQFF
>.|.|TRBJ2-3|TRBV7-9
TGTGCCAGCAGCCCGGGGGTTGGGGCAGATACGCAGTATTTT
CASSPGVGADTQYF
>.|.|TRBJ2-1|TRBV5-4
TGTGCCAGCAGCTTTGGGACAACCTACAATGAGCAGTTCTTC
CASSFGTTYNEQFF
>TRBD1|.|TRBJ1-2|TRBV5-6
TGTGCCAGCAGCTCAGCCGGGACAGGCTATGGCTACACCTTC
CASSSAGTGYGYTF
>TRBD2|.|TRBJ2-2|TRBV5-6
TGTGCCAGCAGTTACCTATTATTTACTAGCGCAGCAGCCACCGGGGAGCTGTTTTTT
CASSYLLFTSAAATGELFF
>.|.|TRBJ2-1|TRBV5-6
TGTGCCAGCAGTCAAACGCCTCGGGATACTGAGCAGTTCTTC
CASSQTPRDTEQFF
>.|.|TRBJ1-2|TRBV27
TGTGCCAGCAGTTTATCGGGGGGCAGTGGCTACACCTTC
CASSLSGGSGYTF
>.|.|TRBJ1-5|TRBV27
TGTGCCAGCAGTTCCGGCCAGGGCAGCCAGCCCCAGCATTTT
CASSSGQGSQPQHF
>.|.|TRBJ2-3|TRBV7-9
TGTGCCAGCAGCTTAGACGGGGGCAATACGCAGTATTTT
CASSLDGGNTQYF
>.|.|TRBJ2-7|TRBV5-5
TGTGCCAGCAGCTTGGAACAGTACTACGAGCAGTACTTC
CASSLEQYYEQYF
>.|.|TRBJ2-2|TRBV6-5
TGTGCCAGCAGTACCGCCGGGCCGGCCGGGGAGCTGTTTTTT
CASSTAGPAGELFF
>TRBD1|.|TRBJ2-7|TRBV2
TGTGCCAGCAGCCCGGGACAGGGGGTAGTCGAGCAGTACTTC
CASSPGQGVVEQYF
>.|.|TRBJ2-7|TRBV13
TGTGCCAGCAGCTCCCAGACGGGCGAGCAGTACTTC
CASSSQTGEQYF
>TRBD2|.|TRBJ2-1|TRBV19
TGTGCCTCTACGCCGGGACTAGCGGGTTCCGCCTACAATGAGCAGTTCTTC
CASTPGLAGSAYNEQFF
>.|once|TRBJ2-7|TRBV7-9
TGTGCCAGCAGCTTAGAACGCCAGAGTGCCTACGAGCAGTACTTC
CASSLERQSAYEQYF
>.|.|TRBJ1-2|TRBV6-1
TGTGCCAGCAGTGAACTAGGCGGGCCTGGCGGCTACACCTTC
CASSELGGPGGYTF
>.|.|TRBJ2-7|TRBV30
TGTGCCTGGAGTGTAGAGGTCTACGAGCAGTACTTC
CAWSVEVYEQYF
>.|.|TRBJ2-7|TRBV4-1
TGCGCCAGCAGCCAAGGAGGGGAATTAGCCTACGAGCAGTACTTC
CASSQGGELAYEQYF